In its sample, the clone carrying this TCR beta chain was seen once. The time point denotes: pretreatment peripheral blood. Each PCR contained spiked-in synthetic TCR analog templates. Produced via immunoSEQ multiplex PCR; TCRdb's table is partial and in-frame only. The table has approximately 19,000 clones, 89% seen once. The CDR3 sequence is 14 residues long. V was pared by 0 bases and J by 2 bases, with 8 bases between. Germline CDR1 reads LNHNV; CDR2 reads YYDKDF (reference sequence). This sample is drawn from a study of PD-L1 blockade in urothelial cancer. This chain joins TRBV15 and TRBJ2-7; D possibly corresponds to TRBD1 (5 bases). This clonotype was obtained from a man aged 65 to 79 with urothelial cancer. Material: PBMCs, obtained around atezolizumab (anti-PD-L1) treatment. The CDR3 sequence: CATSRDPGPYEQYF. CDR3 in DNA: TGTGCCACCAGCAGAGATCCAGGGCCCTACGAGCAGTACTTC.